The 10 T cell receptor beta chains below all came from one sample that was sequenced in a study of blood T cell repertoires in COVID-19. The table came from immunoSEQ multiplex PCR; TCRdb's copy has only in-frame clones and leaves some out. This sample yields under 500,000 clones, of which 70% to 90% are seen a single time; around 1.8% belongs to the top ten. Sequencing used PBMCs or T cells enriched from blood (not recorded which). These receptors were taken from a woman aged 18-29 years with acute COVID-19.

The chain carries TRBV27 and TRBJ1-5; TRBD1 is a possible D gene (5 bases). The germline CDR1 and CDR2 sequences are MNHEY and SMNVEV (reference sequence). The CDR3 extends over 14 amino acids. V was trimmed by 3 bases and J by 3 bases, leaving 9 bases between them. The CDR3 region is CASSFLGDNQPQHF. CDR3 sequence (DNA): TGTGCCAGCAGTTTTTTAGGGGACAATCAGCCCCAGCATTTT.

This clone has a single count. The chain has TRBV24-1 and TRBJ2-7, with 11 bases matching TRBD1. The length of the CDR3 is 15 residues. The germline gives CDR1 KGHDR, CDR2 SFDVKD. V dropped 10 bases and J dropped 7; count of bases not matched to a gene: 14. The CDR3 sequence is CATDTARDRGEEQYF. Here the CDR3 DNA reads TGTGCCACTGACACCGCACGGGACAGGGGGGAAGAGCAGTACTTC.

The chain is built from TRBV13 and TRBJ2-7, with a possible D match to TRBD2 (6 bases). Per germline, CDR1 PRHDT and CDR2 FYEKMQ (reference sequence). Trimming pared 4 bases from V and 0 bases from J, leaving 16 bases between. The CDR3 contains 16 residues. The CDR3 loop reads CASSSYLASSSYEQYF. As DNA, the CDR3 is TGTGCCAGCAGCTCTTATCTAGCGTCTAGCTCCTACGAGCAGTACTTC.

The J gene is TRBJ2-5, the V gene TRBV3-1 (or the pseudogene TRBV3-2); 9 bases are shared with TRBD1. V trimming: 4 bases; J trimming: 2 bases; junction bases outside the gene matches: 5. This CDR3 has 15 residues. Germline V gene sequence: CDR1 LGHDT, CDR2 YNNKEL (reference sequence). This chain's CDR3 is CASSRRTGVQETQYF. The CDR3 nucleotides read TGTGCCAGCAGCCGACGGACAGGGGTTCAAGAGACCCAGTACTTC.

This clone was recorded once. The chain links TRBV20-1 to TRBJ2-3; D remains ambiguous. V lost 3 bases and J 2 bases, leaving 12 bases between the germline ends. CDR1 and CDR2 from the germline V gene are DFQATT and SNEGSKA (reference sequence). The CDR3 consists of 14 residues. The DNA of the CDR3 is TGCAGTGCTAGTCCGGAGATAAACACAGATACGCAGTATTTT. Residues: CSASPEINTDTQYF.

The chain links TRBV14 to TRBJ2-5; 12 bases agree with TRBD2. Unmatched junction bases numbered 10, after V lost 2 bases and J lost 3 bases. Germline V CDR1 and CDR2: SGHDN, FVKESK. The length of the CDR3 is 18 residues. The CDR3 sequence: CASSQTGTSGSTKETQYF. DNA of the CDR3: TGTGCCAGCAGCCAAACCGGGACTAGCGGGTCAACAAAAGAGACCCAGTACTTC.

J is TRBJ1-1 and V is TRBV7-9, with TRBD1 matching 7 bases. The CDR3 loop spans 14 amino acids. Unmatched junction bases numbered 9, after V lost 3 bases and J lost 8 bases. Germline values: CDR1 SEHNR, CDR2 FQNEAQ (reference sequence). CDR3 sequence reads: CASSFVQGSREAFF. In DNA form, the CDR3 reads TGTGCCAGCAGCTTTGTACAGGGGTCCAGAGAAGCTTTCTTT.

The V gene is TRBV10-3, the J gene TRBJ2-5; 9 bases map to TRBD1. The CDR3 spans 14 residues. The trim removed 3 bases at V and 6 bases at J, leaving 5 bases unmatched. Germline V gene data show CDR1 as ENHRY and CDR2 as SYGVKD. CDR3: CAISEQGAMQTQYF. The CDR3 DNA is TGTGCCATCAGTGAACAGGGGGCGATGCAGACCCAGTACTTC.

This clone was detected a few times. V is TRBV4-2 and J is TRBJ1-1, with a possible D match to TRBD1 (5 bases). This CDR3 spans 14 amino acids. V was clipped by 4 bases and J by 6 bases, with 15 bases between them. Germline V gene data show CDR1 as LGHNA and CDR2 as YNFKEQ. The CDR3 loop is CASSPWEGSSEAFF. The CDR3 DNA reads TGTGCCAGCAGCCCTTGGGAGGGGAGTTCTGAAGCTTTCTTT.

The chain carries TRBV27 and TRBJ1-6, with 7 bases fitting TRBD1. CDR3 length: 19 residues. Germline assignment: CDR1 MNHEY and CDR2 SMNVEV (reference sequence). After removal of 5 bases from V and 0 bases from J, the junction contained 13 bases not matched to a gene. CDR3 coding DNA: TGTGCCAGCAGTAAAACTCGACAGGGTCCAAACTCCTATAATTCACCCCTCCACTTT. Translating gives CASSKTRQGPNSYNSPLHF.